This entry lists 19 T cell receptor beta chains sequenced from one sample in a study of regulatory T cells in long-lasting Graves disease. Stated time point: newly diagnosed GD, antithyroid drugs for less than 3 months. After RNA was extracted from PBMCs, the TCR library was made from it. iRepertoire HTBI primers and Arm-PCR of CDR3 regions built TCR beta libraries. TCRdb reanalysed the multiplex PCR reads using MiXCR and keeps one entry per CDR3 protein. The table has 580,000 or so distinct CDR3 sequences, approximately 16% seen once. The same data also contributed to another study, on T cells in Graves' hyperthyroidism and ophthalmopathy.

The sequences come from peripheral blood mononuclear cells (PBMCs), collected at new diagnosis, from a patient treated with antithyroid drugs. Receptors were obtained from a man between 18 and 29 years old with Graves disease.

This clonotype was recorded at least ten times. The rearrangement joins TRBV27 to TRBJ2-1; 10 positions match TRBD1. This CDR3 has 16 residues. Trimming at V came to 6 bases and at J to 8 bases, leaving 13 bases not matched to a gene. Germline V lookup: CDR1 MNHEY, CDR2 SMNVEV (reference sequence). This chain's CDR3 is CASRPHVGQGSDEQFF. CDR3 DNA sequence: TGTGCCAGCAGACCCCATGTGGGACAGGGGAGTGATGAGCAGTTCTTC.

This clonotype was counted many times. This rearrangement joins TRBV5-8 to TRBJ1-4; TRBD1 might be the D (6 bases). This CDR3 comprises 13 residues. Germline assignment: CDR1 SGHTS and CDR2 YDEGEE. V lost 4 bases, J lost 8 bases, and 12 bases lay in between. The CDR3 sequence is CASSGGHTEKLFF. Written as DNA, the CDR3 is TGTGCCAGCAGCGGGGGACATACCGAAAAACTGTTTTTT.

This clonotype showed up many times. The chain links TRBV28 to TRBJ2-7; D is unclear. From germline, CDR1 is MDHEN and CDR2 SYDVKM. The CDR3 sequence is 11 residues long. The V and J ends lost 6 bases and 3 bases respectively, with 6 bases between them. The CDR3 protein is CASRGFYEQYF. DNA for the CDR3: TGTGCCAGCAGGGGGTTCTACGAGCAGTACTTC.

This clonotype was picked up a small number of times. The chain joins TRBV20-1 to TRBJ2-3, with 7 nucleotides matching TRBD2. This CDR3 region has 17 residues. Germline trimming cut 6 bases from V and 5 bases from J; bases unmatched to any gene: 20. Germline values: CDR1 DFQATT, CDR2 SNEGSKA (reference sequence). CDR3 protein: CSAPGGAGRANRDTQYF. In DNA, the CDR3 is TGCAGTGCCCCCGGAGGGGCGGGGAGGGCCAACAGAGATACGCAGTATTTT.

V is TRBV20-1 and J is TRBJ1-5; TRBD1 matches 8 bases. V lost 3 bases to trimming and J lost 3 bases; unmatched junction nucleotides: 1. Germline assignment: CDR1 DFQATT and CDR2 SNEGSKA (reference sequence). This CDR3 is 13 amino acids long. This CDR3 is CSARGQANQPQHF. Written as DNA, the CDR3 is TGCAGTGCTAGGGGACAGGCCAATCAGCCCCAGCATTTT.

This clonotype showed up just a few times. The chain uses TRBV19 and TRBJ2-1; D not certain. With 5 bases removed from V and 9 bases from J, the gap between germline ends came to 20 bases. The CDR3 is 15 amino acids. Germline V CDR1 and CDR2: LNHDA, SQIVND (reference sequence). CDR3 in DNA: TGTGCCAGTAGTTCCCGGGCTAGGAATGAAGGTGAGCAGTTCTTC. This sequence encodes CASSSRARNEGEQFF.

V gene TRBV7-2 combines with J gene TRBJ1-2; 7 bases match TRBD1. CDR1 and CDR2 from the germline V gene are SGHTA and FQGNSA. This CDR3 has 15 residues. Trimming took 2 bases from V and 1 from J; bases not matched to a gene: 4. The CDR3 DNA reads TGTGCCAGCAGCTTATCGCCAGGGGGTAACTATGGCTACACCTTC. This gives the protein CASSLSPGGNYGYTF.

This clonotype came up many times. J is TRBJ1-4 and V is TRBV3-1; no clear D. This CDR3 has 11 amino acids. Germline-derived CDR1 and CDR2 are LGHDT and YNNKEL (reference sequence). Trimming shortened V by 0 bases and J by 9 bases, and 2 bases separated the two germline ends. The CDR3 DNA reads TGTGCCAGCAGCCAAGATAAAAAACTGTTTTTT. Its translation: CASSQDKKLFF.

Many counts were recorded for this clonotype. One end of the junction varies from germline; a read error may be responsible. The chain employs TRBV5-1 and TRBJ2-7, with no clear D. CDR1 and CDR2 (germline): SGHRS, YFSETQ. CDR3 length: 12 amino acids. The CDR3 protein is CASSLRGHEQYF. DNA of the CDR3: TGTGCCAGCAGCTTAAGAGGTCACGAGCAGTACTTC.

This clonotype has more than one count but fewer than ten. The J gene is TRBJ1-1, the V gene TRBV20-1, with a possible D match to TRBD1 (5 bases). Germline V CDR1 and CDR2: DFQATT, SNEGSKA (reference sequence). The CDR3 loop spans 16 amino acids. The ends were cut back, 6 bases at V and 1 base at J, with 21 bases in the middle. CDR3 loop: CSAADGDLSRNTEAFF. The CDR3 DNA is TGCAGTGCGGCGGATGGGGACCTCTCACGGAACACTGAAGCTTTCTTT.

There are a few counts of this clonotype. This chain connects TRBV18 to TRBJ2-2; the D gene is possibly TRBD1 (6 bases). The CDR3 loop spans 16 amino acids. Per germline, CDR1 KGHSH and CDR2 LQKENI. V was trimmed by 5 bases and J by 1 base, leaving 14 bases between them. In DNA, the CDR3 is TGTGCCAGCTCAAGGACCTCGGGACAGAACACCGGGGAGCTGTTTTTT. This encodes CASSRTSGQNTGELFF. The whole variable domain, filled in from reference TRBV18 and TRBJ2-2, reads NAGVMQNPRHLVRRRGQEARLRCSPMKGHSHVYWYRQLPEEGLKFMVYLQKENIIDESGMPKERFSAEFPKEGPSILRIQQVVRGDSAAYFCASSRTSGQNTGELFFGEGSRLTVL.

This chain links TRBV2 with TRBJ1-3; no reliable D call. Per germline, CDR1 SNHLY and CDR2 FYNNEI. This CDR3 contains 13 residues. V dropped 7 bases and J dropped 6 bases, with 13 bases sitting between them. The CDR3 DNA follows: TGTGCCAGCAAACAGTCTCTGGCAAACACCATATATTTT. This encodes CASKQSLANTIYF.

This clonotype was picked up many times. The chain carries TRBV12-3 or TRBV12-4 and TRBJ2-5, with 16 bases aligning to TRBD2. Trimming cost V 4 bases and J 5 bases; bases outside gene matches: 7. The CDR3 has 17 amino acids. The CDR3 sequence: CASSSGTSGRAEETQYF. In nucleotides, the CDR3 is TGTGCCAGCAGTTCCGGGACTAGCGGGAGGGCCGAGGAGACCCAGTACTTC.

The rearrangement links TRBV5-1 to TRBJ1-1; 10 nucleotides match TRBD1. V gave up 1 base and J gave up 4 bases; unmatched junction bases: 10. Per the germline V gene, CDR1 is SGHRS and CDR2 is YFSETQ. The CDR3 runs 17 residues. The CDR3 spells CASSLLTGGFRATEAFF. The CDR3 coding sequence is TGCGCCAGCAGCTTGTTGACAGGGGGCTTTAGGGCCACTGAAGCTTTCTTT.

The CDR3 DNA is TGCAGTGCTGAGCGACGGGATTCAACCTACGAGCAGTACTTC. Translation: CSAERRDSTYEQYF. This chain uses TRBV20-1 with TRBJ2-7, with D perhaps matching TRBD2 (5 bases). V was trimmed by 5 bases and J by 2 bases, leaving 16 bases between them. The CDR3 extends over 14 amino acids. The V gene's germline CDR1 is DFQATT and CDR2 SNEGSKA (reference sequence).

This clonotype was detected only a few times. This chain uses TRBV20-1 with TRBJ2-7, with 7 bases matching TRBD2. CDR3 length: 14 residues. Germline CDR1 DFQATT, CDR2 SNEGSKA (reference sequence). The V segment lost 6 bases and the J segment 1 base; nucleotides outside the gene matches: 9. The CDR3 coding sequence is TGCAGTGCAAGGGACTACCGAGGGTCCTACGAGCAGTACTTC. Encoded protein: CSARDYRGSYEQYF.

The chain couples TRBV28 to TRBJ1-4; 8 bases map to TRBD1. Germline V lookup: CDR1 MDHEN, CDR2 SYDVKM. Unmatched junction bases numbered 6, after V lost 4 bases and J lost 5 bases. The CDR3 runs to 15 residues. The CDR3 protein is CASSWSGGGNEKLFF. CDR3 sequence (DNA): TGTGCCAGCAGTTGGTCAGGGGGCGGGAATGAAAAACTGTTTTTT. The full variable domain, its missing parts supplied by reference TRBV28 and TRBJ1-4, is DVKVTQSSRYLVKRTGEKVFLECVQDMDHENMFWYRQDPGLGLRLIYFSYDVKMKEKGDIPEGYSVSREKKERFSLILESASTNQTSMYLCASSWSGGGNEKLFFGSGTQLSVL.

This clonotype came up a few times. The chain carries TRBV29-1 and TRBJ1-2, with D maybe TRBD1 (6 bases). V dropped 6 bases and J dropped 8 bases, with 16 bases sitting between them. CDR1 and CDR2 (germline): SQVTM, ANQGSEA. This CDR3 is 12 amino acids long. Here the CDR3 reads CSVPGTPRGYTF. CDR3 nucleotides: TGCAGCGTCCCCGGGACACCCCGGGGCTACACCTTC.

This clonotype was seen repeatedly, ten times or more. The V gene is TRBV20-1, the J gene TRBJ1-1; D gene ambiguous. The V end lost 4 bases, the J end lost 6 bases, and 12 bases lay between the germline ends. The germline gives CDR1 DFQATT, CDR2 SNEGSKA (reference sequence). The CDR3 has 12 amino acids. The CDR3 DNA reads TGCAGTGCTACCTCTATGGACGCTGAAGCTTTCTTT. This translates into CSATSMDAEAFF.